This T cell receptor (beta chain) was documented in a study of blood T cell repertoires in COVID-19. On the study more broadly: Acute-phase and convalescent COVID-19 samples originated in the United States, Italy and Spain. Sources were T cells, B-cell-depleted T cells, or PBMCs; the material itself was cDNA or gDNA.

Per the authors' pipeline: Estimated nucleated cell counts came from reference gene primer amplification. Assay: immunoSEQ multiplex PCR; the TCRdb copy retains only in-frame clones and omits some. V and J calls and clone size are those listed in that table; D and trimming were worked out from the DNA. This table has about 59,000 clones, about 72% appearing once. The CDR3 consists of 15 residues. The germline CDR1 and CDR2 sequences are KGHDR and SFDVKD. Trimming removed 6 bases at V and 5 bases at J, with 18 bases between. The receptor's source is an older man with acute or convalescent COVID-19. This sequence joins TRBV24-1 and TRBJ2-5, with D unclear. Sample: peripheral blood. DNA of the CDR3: TGTGCCACCAGTCGGGTTTCCTCCTCGTCGGAGACCCAGTACTTC. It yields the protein CATSRVSSSSETQYF.